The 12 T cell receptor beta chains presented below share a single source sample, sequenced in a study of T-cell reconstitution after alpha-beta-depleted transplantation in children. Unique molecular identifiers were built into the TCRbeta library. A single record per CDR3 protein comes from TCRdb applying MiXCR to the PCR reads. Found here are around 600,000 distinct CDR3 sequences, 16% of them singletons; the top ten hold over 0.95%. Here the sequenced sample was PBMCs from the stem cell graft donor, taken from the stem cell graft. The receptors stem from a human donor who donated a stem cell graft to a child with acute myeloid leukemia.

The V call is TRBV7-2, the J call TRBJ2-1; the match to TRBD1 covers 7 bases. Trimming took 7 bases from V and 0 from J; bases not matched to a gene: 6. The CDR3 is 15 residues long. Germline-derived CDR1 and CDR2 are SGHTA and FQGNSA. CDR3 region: CASTIRDSSYNEQFF. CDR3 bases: TGTGCCAGCACCATCCGGGACAGCTCCTACAATGAGCAGTTCTTC.

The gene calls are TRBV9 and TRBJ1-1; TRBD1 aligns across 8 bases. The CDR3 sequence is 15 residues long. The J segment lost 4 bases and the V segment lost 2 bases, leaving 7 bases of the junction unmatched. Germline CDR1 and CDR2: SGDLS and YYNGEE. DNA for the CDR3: TGTGCCAGCAGCGTTTCAAGGACAGGGCGCACTGAAGCTTTCTTT. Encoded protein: CASSVSRTGRTEAFF.

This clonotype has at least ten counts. In DNA, the CDR3 is TGCAGCGTGACCGGGACTGAGTTCTCTGGAAACACCATATATTTT. It is translated as CSVTGTEFSGNTIYF. J is TRBJ1-3 and V is TRBV29-1; D may be TRBD1 (5 bases). This CDR3 is 15 amino acids long. Trimming stripped 6 bases from V and 0 bases from J, with 15 bases between. Germline V CDR1 and CDR2: SQVTM, ANQGSEA.

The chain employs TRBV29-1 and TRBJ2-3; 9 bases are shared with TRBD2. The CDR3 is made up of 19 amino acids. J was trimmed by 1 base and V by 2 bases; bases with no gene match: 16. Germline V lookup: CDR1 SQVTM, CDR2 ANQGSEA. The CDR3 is CSVERSRGGDLRRTDTQYF. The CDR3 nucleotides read TGCAGCGTTGAAAGGTCTCGCGGGGGGGACCTTCGACGCACAGATACGCAGTATTTT.

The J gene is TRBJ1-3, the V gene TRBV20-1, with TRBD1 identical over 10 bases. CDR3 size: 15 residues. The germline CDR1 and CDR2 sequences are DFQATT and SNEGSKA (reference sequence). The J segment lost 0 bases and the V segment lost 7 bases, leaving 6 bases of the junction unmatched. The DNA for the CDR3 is TGCAGTGTCTGGACAGGGGGTTTCTCTGGAAACACCATATATTTT. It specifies CSVWTGGFSGNTIYF.

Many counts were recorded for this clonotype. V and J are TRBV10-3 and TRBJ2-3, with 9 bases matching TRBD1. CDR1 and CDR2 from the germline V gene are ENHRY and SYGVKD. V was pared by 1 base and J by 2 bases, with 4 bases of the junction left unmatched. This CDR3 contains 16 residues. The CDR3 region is CAISEFGQGYTDTQYF. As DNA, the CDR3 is TGTGCCATCAGTGAGTTCGGACAGGGGTACACAGATACGCAGTATTTT.

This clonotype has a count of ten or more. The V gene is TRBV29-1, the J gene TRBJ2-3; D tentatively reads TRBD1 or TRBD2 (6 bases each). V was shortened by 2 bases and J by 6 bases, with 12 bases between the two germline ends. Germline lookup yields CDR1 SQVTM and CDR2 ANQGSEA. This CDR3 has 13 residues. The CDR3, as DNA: TGCAGCGTTGAATCGGGGGCGCCCGATACGCAGTATTTT. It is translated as CSVESGAPDTQYF.

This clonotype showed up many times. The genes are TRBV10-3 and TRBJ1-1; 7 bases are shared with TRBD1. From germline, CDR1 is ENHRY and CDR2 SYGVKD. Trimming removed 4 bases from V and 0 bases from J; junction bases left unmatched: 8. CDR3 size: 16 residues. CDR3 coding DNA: TGTGCCATCAGTGCAAGCTCGACAGGGCTGAACACTGAAGCTTTCTTT. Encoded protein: CAISASSTGLNTEAFF.

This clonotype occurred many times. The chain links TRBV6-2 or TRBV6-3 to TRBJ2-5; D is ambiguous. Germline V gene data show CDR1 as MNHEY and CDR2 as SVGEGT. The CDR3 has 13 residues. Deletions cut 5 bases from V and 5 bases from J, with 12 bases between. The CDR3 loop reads CASSHRPQETQYF. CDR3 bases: TGTGCCAGCAGTCACCGACCCCAGGAGACCCAGTACTTC.

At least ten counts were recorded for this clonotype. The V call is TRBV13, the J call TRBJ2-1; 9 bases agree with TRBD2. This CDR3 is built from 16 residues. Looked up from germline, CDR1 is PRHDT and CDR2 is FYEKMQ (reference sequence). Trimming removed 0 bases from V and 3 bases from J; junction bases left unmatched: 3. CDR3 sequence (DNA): TGTGCCAGCAGCTTAGGGACTAGCGGCTTCTACAATGAGCAGTTCTTC. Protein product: CASSLGTSGFYNEQFF.

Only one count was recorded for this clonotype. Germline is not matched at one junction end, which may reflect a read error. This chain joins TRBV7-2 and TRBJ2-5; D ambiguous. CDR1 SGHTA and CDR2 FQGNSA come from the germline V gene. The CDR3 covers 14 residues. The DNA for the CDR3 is TGTGCCATCAGCTTAGAAAGGGTACTGGAGACCCAGTACTTC. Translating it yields CAISLERVLETQYF.

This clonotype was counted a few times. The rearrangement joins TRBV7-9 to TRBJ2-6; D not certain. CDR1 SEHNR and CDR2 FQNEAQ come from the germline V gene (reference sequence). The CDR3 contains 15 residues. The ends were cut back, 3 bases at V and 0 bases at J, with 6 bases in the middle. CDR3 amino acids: CASSFISSGANVLTF. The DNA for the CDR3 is TGTGCCAGCAGCTTTATAAGCTCTGGGGCCAACGTCCTGACTTTC.